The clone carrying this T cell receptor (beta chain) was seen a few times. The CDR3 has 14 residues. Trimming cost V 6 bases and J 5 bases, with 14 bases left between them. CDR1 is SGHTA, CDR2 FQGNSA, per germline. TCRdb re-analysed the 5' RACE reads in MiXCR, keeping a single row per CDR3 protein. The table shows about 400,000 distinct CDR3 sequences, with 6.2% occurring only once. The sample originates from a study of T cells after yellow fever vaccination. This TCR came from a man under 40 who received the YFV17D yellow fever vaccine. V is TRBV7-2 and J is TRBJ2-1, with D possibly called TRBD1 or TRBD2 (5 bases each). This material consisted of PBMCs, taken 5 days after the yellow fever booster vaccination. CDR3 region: CASSNYEGHNEQFF. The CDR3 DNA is TGTGCCAGCAGTAATTATGAGGGGCACAATGAGCAGTTCTTC.